This TCR beta chain was observed in a study of blood T cells in healthy people across ages. Study findings and constraints: When set beside aged donors, long-lived donors presented more naive CD4+ cells and higher diversity. The authors considered diversity estimates from one million T cells to be underestimates.

Primers used in a second PCR of roughly 6 to 11 cycles were a sample-barcoded 5' primer and a J-beta primer mix. TCRdb passed the 5' RACE reads through MiXCR, listing each CDR3 protein once. The data contain 650,000 to 900,000 distinct CDR3 sequences, approximately 65% of them singletons. With regard to this clonotype: Its antigen is unidentified.

Total RNA amounts of at least 5.5 micrograms were extracted per sample. The TCR originated in a young man in good health. The specimen was blood.

Here the CDR3 reads CAWSPGQGRNEQFF. In nucleotides, the CDR3 is TGTGCCTGGAGCCCTGGACAGGGGAGGAATGAGCAGTTCTTC. The gene calls are TRBV30 and TRBJ2-1; 9 bases match TRBD1. After removal of 3 bases from V and 7 bases from J, the junction contained 7 bases not matched to a gene. The CDR3 extends over 14 amino acids. Germline V CDR1 and CDR2: GTSNPN, SVGIG (reference sequence).